This T cell receptor beta chain was sequenced in a study of cytomegalovirus exposure and HLA in healthy donors. Turning to this clone: Its antigen is unknown.

Study findings and constraints: Follow-up analysis found HLA locus-dependent TCR association rates, highest for DRB1 and lowest for HLA-C. Analysis performed later found approximately 17,000 TCR beta sequences associated with HLA alleles at 0.05 false discovery rate.

This CDR3 region has 16 residues. Germline CDR1 SGHTA, CDR2 FQGNSA. V was clipped by 4 bases and J by 6 bases, with 21 bases between them. With 60 Vbeta and 13 Jbeta primers, the PCR was carried out. Sequencing used immunoSEQ multiplex PCR; TCRdb keeps in-frame clones, though not all of them. Here the sample spans some 150,000 clones, roughly 80% being singletons. Unrecorded immune exposure was likely among donors, who were nominally healthy when sampled. Specimen: PBMCs. The receptor was derived from a woman in her 30s in good health and CMV-seropositive. J is TRBJ1-2 and V is TRBV7-2; D possibly corresponds to TRBD1 (5 bases). CDR3 amino acids: CASSSLATGILHGYTF. CDR3 coding DNA: TGTGCCAGCAGCTCCCTCGCCACAGGTATTTTGCATGGCTACACCTTC.